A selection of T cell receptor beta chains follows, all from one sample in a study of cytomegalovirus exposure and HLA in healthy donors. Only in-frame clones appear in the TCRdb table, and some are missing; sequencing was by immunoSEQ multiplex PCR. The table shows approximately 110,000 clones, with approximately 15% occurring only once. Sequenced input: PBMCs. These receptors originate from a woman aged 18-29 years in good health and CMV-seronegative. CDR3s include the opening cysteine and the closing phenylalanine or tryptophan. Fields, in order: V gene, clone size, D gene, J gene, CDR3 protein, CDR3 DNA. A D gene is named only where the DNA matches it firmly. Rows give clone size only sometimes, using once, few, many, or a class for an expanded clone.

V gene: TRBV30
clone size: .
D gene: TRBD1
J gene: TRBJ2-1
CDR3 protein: CAWNDRDRVYNEQFF
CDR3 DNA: TGTGCCTGGAACGACCGGGACAGGGTTTACAATGAGCAGTTCTTC

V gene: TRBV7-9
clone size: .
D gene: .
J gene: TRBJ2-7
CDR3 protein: CASSLAGTYEQYF
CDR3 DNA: TGTGCCAGCAGCTTAGCTGGGACATACGAGCAGTACTTC

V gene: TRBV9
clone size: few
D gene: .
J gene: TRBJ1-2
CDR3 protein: CASSPRDKANYGYTF
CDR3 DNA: TGTGCCAGCAGCCCCCGGGACAAAGCTAACTATGGCTACACCTTC

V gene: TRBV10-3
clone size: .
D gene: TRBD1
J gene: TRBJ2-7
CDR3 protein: CAISESVGQGIGYEQYF
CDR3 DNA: TGTGCCATCAGTGAGTCCGTGGGACAGGGGATCGGCTACGAGCAGTACTTC

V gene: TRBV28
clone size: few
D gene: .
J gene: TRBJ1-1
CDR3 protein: CASSSPGGRPGGAFF
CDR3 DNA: TGTGCCAGCAGTTCCCCCGGTGGGCGGCCCGGCGGGGCTTTCTTT

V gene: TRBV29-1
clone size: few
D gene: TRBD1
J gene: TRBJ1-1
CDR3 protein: CSVDGTVVTEAFF
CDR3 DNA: TGCAGCGTTGATGGGACAGTTGTCACTGAAGCTTTCTTT

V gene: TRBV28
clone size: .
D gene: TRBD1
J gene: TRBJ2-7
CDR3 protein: CASSVSTGYLKSYEQYF
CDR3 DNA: TGTGCCAGCAGTGTATCGACAGGGTACCTTAAGTCCTACGAGCAGTACTTC

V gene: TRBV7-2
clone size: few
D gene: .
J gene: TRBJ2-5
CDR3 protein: CASRGVGVETQYF
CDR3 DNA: TGTGCCAGCAGAGGAGTCGGGGTAGAGACCCAGTACTTC

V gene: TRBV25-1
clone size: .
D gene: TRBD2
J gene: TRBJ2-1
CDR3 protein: CASGRAGEDEQFF
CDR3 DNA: TGTGCCAGTGGTAGGGCGGGAGAGGATGAGCAGTTCTTC

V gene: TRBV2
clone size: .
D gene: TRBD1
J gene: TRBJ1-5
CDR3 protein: CASSRVAGGIGNQPQHF
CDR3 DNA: TGTGCCAGCAGTAGGGTGGCAGGGGGAATAGGAAATCAGCCCCAGCATTTT

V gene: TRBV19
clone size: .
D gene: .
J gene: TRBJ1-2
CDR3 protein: CASSPTGAGSAYGYTF
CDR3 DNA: TGTGCCAGTAGCCCTACCGGCGCAGGATCAGCCTATGGCTACACCTTC

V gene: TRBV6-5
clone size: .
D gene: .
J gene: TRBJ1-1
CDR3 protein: CASSYGRDTEAFF
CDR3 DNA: TGTGCCAGCAGTTACGGCAGGGACACTGAAGCTTTCTTT

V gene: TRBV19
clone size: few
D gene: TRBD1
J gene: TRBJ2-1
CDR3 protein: CASSIQGAHNEQFF
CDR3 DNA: TGTGCCAGTAGTATACAGGGGGCCCACAATGAGCAGTTCTTC

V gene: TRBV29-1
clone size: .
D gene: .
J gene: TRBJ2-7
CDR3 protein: CSVERAGYEQYF
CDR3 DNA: TGCAGCGTTGAAAGGGCGGGCTACGAGCAGTACTTC

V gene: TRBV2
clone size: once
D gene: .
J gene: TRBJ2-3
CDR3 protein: CASGEGVDTQYF
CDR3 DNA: TGTGCCAGCGGGGAGGGGGTCGATACGCAGTATTTT

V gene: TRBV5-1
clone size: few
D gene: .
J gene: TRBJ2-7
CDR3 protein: CASSFSPGSYEQYF
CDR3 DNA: TGCGCCAGCAGCTTTTCGCCCGGGTCCTACGAGCAGTACTTC

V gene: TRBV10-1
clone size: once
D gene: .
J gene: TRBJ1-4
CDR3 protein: CASSDSLEKLFF
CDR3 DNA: TGCGCCAGCAGTGATAGCCTCGAAAAACTGTTTTTT

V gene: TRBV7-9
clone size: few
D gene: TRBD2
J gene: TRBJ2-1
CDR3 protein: CASSVSGRAENEQFF
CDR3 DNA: TGTGCCAGCAGCGTGAGCGGGAGGGCCGAGAATGAGCAGTTCTTC

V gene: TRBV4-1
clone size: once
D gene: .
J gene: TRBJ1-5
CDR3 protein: CASSQGWGESQPQHF
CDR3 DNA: TGCGCCAGCAGCCAAGGTTGGGGGGAGAGTCAGCCCCAGCATTTT

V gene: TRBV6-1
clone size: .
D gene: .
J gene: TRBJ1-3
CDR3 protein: CASSEAGGSSGNTIYF
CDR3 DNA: TGTGCCAGCAGTGAAGCTGGGGGGTCCTCTGGAAACACCATATATTTT

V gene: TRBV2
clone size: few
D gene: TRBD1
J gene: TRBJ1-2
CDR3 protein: CASSERGQGLNYGYTF
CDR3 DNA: TGTGCCAGCAGTGAACGGGGACAGGGGCTAAACTATGGCTACACCTTC

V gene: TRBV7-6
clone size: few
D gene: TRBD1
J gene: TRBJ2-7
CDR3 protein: CASSLRQGISSYEQYF
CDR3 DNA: TGTGCCAGCAGCTTACGACAGGGGATTAGCTCCTACGAGCAGTACTTC

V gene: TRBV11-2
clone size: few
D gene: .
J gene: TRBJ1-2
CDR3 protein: CASSLGPTPYGGYTF
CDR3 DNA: TGTGCCAGCAGCTTAGGCCCCACCCCCTATGGTGGCTACACCTTC

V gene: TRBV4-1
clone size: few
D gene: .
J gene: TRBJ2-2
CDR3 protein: CASSRASGNTGELFF
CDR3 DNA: TGCGCCAGCAGCCGAGCTAGTGGGAACACCGGGGAGCTGTTTTTT

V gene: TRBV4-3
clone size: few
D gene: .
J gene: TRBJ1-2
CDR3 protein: CASSQGATRTYGYTF
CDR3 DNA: TGCGCCAGCAGCCAAGGGGCAACAAGGACATATGGCTACACCTTC

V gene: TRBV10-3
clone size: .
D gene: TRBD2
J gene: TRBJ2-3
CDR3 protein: CATGGTEDTQYF
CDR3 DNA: TGTGCCACCGGGGGGACTGAAGATACGCAGTATTTT

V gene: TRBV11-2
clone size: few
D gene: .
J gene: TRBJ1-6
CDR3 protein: CASSFKRGLSSYNSPLHF
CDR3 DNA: TGTGCCAGCAGCTTTAAAAGAGGACTGAGCTCCTATAATTCACCCCTCCACTTT

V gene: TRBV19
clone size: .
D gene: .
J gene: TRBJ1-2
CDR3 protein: CASSISAGKGYTF
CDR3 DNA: TGTGCCAGTAGTATTTCCGCAGGGAAGGGCTACACCTTC

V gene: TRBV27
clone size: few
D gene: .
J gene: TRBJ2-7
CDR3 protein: CASSFEPDTPEQYF
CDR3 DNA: TGTGCCAGCAGTTTCGAACCCGACACCCCCGAGCAGTACTTC

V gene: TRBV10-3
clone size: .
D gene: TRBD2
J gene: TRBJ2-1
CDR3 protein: CAISEGAGGVYEQFF
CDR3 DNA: TGTGCCATCAGTGAGGGAGCGGGAGGTGTGTATGAGCAGTTCTTC

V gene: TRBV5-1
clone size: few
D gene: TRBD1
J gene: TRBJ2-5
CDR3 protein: CASSLVARRDRIETQYF
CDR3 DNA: TGCGCCAGCAGCTTGGTGGCACGCCGGGACAGGATTGAGACCCAGTACTTC

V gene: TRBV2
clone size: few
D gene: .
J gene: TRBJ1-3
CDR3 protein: CASSRTPKASGNTIYF
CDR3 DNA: TGTGCCAGCAGTCGGACTCCAAAAGCCTCTGGAAACACCATATATTTT

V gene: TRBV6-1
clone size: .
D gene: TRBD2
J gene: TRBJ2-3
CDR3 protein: CASSEEIAGSGTDTQYF
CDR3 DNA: TGTGCCAGCAGTGAAGAAATAGCGGGCTCGGGCACAGATACGCAGTATTTT

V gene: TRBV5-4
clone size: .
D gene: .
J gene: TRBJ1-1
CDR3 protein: CASRPHLGDTEAFF
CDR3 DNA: TGTGCCAGCAGGCCCCACTTGGGAGACACTGAAGCTTTCTTT

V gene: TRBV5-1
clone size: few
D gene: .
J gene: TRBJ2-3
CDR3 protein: CASSMDVSRDTQYF
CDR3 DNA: TGCGCCAGCAGCATGGATGTCTCCAGGGATACGCAGTATTTT

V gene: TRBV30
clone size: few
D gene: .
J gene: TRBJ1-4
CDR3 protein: CAWQGGGDEKLFF
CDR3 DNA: TGTGCCTGGCAAGGAGGGGGGGATGAAAAACTGTTTTTT

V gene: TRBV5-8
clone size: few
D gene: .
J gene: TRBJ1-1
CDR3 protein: CASSLRGYAEAFF
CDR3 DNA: TGTGCCAGCAGCTTGAGGGGATACGCTGAAGCTTTCTTT

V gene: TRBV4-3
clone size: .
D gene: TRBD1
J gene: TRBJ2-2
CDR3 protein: CASSPLTGGAVTGELFF
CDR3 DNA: TGCGCCAGCAGCCCACTAACAGGGGGCGCGGTGACCGGGGAGCTGTTTTTT

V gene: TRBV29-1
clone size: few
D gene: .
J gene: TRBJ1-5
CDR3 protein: CSVEDPDQPQHF
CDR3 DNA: TGCAGCGTTGAAGATCCGGATCAGCCCCAGCATTTT

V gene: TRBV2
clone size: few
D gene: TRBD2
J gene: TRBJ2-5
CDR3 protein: CASSENGRAGETQYF
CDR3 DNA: TGTGCCAGCAGTGAGAACGGGAGGGCGGGAGAGACCCAGTACTTC

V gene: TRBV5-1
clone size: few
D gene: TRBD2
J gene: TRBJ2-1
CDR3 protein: CASSLGPRSGRANNEQFF
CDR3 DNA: TGCGCCAGCAGCTTGGGGCCCCGTAGCGGGAGGGCCAACAATGAGCAGTTCTTC

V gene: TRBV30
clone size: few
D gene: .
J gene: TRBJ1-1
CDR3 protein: CAWRNSPNTEAFF
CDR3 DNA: TGTGCCTGGAGAAACAGTCCGAACACTGAAGCTTTCTTT

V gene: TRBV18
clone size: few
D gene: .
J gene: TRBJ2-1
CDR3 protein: CASSPPLASPGDEQFF
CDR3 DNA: TGTGCCAGCTCCCCCCCCCTAGCGTCCCCTGGAGATGAGCAGTTCTTC

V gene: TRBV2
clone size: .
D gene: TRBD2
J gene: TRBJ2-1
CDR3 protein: CASTPGTSGRNEQFF
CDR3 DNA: TGTGCCAGCACCCCAGGGACTAGCGGGAGGAATGAGCAGTTCTTC